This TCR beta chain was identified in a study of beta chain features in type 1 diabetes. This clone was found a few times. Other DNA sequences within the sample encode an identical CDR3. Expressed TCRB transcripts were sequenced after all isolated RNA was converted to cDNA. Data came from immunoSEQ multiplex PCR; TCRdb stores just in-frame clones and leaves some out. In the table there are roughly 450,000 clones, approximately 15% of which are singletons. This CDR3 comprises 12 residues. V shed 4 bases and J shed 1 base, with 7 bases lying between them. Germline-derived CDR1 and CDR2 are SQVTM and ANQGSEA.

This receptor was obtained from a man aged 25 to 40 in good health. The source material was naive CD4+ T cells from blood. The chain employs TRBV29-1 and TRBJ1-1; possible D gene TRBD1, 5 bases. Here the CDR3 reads CSVAGANTEAFF. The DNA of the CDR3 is TGCAGCGTTGCCGGGGCGAACACTGAAGCTTTCTTT.